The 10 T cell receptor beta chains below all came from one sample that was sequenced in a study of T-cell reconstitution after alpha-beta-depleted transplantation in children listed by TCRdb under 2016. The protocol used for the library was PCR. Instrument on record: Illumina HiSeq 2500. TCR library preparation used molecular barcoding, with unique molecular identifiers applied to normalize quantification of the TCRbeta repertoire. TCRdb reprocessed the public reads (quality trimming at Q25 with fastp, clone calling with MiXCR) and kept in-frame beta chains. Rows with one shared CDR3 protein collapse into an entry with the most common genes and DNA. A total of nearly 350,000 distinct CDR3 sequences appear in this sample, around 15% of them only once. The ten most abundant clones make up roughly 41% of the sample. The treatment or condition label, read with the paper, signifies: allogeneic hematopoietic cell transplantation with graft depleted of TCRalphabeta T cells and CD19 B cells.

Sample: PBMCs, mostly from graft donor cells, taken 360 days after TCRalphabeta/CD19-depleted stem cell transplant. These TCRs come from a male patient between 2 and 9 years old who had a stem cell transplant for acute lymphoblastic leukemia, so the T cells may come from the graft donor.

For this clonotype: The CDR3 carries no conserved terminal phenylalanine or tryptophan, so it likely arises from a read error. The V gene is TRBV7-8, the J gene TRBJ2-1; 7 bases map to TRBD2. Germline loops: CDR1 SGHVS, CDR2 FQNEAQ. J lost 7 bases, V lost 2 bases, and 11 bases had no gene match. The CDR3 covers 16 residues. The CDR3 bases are TGTGCCAGCAGCTTACTTCCTCTAGCGGCGAGAAATGAGCAGTTCGTC. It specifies CASSLLPLAARNEQFV.

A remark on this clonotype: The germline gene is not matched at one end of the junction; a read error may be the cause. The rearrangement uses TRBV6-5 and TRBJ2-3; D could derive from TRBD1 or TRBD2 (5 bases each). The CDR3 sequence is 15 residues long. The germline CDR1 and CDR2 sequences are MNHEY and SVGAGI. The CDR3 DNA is TGTGCCAGCAGTTATGAGGGGACCTTCACAGATACGGAGTATTTT. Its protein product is CASSYEGTFTDTEYF.

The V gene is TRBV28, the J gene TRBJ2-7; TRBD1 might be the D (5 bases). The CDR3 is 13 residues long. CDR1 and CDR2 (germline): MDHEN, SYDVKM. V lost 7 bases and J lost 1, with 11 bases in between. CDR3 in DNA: TGTGCCAGCATGACAGCGCCTTCCTACGAGCAGTACTTC. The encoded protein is CASMTAPSYEQYF.

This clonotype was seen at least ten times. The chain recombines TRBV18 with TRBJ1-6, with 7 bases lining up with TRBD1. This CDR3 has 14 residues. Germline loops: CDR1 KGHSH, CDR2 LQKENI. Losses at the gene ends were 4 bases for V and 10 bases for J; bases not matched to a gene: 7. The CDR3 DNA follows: TGTGCCAGCTCACTTGGGGACAGAGGCTCACCCCTCCACTTT. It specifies CASSLGDRGSPLHF.

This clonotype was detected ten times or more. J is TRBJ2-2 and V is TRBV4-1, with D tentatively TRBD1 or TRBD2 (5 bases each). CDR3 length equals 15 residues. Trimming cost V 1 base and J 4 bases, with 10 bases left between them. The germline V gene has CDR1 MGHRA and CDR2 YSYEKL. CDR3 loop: CASSQVYGATGELFF. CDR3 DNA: TGCGCCAGCAGCCAAGTTTACGGGGCCACCGGGGAGCTGTTTTTT.

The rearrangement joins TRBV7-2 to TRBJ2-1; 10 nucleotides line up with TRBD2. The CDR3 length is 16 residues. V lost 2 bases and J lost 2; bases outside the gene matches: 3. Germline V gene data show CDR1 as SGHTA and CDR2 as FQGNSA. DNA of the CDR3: TGTGCCAGCAGCTTATTTAGCGGGAGGACCTACAATGAGCAGTTCTTC. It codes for CASSLFSGRTYNEQFF.

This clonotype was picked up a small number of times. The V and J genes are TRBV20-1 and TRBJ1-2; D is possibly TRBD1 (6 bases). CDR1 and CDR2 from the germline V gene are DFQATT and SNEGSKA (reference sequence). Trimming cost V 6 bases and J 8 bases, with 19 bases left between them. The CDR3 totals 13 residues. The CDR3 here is CSAKIYRVGGYTF. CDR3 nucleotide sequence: TGCAGTGCCAAAATATACAGGGTTGGAGGCTACACCTTC.

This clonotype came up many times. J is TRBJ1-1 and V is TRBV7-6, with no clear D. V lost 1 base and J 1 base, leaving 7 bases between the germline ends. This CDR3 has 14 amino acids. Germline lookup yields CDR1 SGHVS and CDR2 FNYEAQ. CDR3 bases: TGTGCCAGCAGCTTAGGCGGGCGGAACACTGAAGCTTTCTTT. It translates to CASSLGGRNTEAFF. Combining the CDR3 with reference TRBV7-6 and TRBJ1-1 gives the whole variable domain GAGVSQSPRYKVTKRGQDVALRCDPISGHVSLYWYRQALGQGPEFLTYFNYEAQQDKSGLPNDRFSAERPEGSISTLTIQRTEQRDSAMYRCASSLGGRNTEAFFGQGTRLTVV.

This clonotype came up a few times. CDR3 loop: CASSLAGTLSSGANVLTF. The CDR3 region has the DNA TGTGCCAGCAGCTTAGCCGGAACATTGAGCTCTGGGGCCAACGTCCTGACTTTC. The V call is TRBV11-1, the J call TRBJ2-6, with D unclear. The V end was cut by 0 bases, the J end by 0 bases, with 12 bases between. Germline CDR1 is SGHAT and CDR2 is FQDESV (reference sequence). The CDR3 loop spans 18 amino acids.

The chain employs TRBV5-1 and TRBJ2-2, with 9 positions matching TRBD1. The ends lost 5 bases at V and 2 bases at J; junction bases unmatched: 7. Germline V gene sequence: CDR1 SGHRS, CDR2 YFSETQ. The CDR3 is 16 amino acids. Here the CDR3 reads CASRAGTGSNTGELFF. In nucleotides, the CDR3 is TGCGCCAGCAGGGCCGGGACAGGGTCCAACACCGGGGAGCTGTTTTTT.